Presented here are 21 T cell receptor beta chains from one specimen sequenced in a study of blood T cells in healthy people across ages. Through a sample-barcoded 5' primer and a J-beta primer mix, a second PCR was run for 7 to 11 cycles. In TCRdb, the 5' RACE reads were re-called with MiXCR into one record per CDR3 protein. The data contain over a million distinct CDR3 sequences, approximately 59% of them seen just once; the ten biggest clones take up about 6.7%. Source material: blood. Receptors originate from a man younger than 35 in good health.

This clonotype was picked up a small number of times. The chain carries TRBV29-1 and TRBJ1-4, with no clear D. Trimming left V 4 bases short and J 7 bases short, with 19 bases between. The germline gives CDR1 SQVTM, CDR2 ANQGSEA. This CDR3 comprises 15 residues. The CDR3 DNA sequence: TGCAGCGTTGTGTTAGGGCAATCCATCGTTGAAAAACTGTTTTTT. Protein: CSVVLGQSIVEKLFF.

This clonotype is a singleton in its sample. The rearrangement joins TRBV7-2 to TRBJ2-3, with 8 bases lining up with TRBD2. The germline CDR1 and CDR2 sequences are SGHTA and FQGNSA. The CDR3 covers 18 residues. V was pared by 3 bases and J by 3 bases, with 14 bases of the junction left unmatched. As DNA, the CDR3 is TGTGCCAGCAGCTTGCCCGTTAACGGGGGGGCCTTGACAGATACGCAGTATTTT. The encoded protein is CASSLPVNGGALTDTQYF. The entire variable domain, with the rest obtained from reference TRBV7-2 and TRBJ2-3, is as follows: GAGVSQSPSNKVTEKGKDVELRCDPISGHTALYWYRQSLGQGLEFLIYFQGNSAPDKSGLPSDRFSAERTGGSVSTLTIQRTQQEDSAVYLCASSLPVNGGALTDTQYFGPGTRLTVL.

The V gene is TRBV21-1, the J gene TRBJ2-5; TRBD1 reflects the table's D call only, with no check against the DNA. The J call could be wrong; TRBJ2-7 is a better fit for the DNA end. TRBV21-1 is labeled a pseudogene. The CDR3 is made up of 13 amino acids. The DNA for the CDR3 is TGTGCCGGCCAGGGGACAGGTCCTCCCGAGCAGTACTTC. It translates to CAGQGTGPPEQYF.

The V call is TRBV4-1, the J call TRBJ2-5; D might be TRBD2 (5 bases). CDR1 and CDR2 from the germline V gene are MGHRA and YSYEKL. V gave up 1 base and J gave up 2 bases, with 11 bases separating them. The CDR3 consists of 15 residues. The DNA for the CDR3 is TGCGCCAGCAGCCAAGGAGAGCGGTTACAAGAGACCCAGTACTTC. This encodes CASSQGERLQETQYF.

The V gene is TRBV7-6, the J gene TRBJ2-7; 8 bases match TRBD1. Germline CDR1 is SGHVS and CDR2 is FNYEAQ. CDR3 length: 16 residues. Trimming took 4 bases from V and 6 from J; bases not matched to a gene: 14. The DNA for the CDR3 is TGTGCCAGCAGCTCCCCAGCTCGACAGGGGCTGGGCGAGCAGTACTTC. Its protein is CASSSPARQGLGEQYF.

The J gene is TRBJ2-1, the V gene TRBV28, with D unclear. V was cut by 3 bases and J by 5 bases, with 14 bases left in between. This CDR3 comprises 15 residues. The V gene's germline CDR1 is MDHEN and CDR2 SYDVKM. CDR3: CASSFDQALNNEQFF. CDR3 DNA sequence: TGTGCCAGCAGTTTCGACCAGGCCCTAAACAATGAGCAGTTCTTC.

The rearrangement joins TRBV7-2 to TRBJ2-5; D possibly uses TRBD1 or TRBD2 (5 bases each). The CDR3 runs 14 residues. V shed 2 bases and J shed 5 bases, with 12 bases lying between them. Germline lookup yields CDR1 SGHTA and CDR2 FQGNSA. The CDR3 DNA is TGTGCCAGCAGCTTACGAGGGGCCGTGGAGACCCAGTACTTC. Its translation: CASSLRGAVETQYF.

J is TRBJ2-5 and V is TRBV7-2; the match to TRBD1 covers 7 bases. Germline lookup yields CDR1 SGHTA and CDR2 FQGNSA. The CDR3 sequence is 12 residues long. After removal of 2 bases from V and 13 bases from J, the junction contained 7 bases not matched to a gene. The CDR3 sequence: CASSLRGTEPYF. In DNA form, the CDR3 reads TGTGCCAGCAGCTTAAGGGGGACAGAACCGTACTTC.

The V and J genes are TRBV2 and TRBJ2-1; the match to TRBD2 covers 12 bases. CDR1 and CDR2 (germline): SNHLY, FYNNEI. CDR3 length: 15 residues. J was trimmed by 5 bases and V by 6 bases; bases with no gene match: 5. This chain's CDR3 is CASRRLAGADNEQFF. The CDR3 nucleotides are TGTGCCAGCAGGAGACTAGCGGGAGCGGACAATGAGCAGTTCTTC.

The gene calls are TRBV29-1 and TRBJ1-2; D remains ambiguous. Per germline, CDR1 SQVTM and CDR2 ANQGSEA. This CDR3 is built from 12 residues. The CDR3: CNVHARVDGYTF. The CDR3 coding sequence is TGCAACGTCCATGCTAGGGTTGACGGCTACACCTTC. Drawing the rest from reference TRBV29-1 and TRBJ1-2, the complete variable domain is SAVISQKPSRDICQRGTSLTIQCQVDSQVTMMFWYRQQPGQSLTLIATANQGSEATYESGFVIDKFPISRPNLTFSTLTVSNMSPEDSSIYLCNVHARVDGYTFGSGTRLTVV.

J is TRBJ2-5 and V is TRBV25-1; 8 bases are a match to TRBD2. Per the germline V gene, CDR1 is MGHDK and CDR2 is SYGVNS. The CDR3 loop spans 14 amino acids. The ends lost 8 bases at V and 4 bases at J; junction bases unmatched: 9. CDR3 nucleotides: TGTGCCAGCGGACCGACTAGCGATAGAGAGACCCAGTACTTC. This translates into CASGPTSDRETQYF.

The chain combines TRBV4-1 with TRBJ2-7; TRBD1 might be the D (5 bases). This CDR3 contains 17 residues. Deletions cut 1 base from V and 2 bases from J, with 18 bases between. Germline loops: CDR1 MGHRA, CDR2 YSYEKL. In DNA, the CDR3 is TGCGCCAGCAGCCAAGGGGCCCCAGACAGAACGGCCTACGAGCAGTACTTC. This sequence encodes CASSQGAPDRTAYEQYF.

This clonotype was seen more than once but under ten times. CDR3 in amino acids: CASSWTVSYEQYF. The CDR3 DNA follows: TGTGCCAGCAGCTGGACAGTCTCCTACGAGCAGTACTTC. The chain combines TRBV4-2 with TRBJ2-7, with D maybe TRBD1 (6 bases). Germline V gene data show CDR1 as LGHNA and CDR2 as YNFKEQ. The CDR3 is 13 residues long. The V gene lost 5 bases and the J gene lost 0 bases, with 8 bases spanning the gap.

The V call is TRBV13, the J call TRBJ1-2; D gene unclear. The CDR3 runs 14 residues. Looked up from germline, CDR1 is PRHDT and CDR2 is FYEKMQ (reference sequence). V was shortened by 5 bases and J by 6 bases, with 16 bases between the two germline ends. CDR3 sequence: CASSPGPVGDGYTF. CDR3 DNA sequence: TGTGCCAGCAGCCCCGGGCCCGTCGGAGATGGCTACACCTTC.

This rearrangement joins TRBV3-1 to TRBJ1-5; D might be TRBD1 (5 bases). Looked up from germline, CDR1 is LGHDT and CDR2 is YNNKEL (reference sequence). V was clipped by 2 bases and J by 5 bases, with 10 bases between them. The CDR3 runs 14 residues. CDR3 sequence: CASSQSGGDQPQHF. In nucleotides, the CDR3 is TGTGCCAGCAGCCAATCGGGAGGGGATCAGCCCCAGCATTTT.

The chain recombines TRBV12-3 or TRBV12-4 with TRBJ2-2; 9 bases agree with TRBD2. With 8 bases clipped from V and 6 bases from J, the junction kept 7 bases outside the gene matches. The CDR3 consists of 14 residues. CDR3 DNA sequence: TGTGCCAGCCATCTAGCGGGATCGGCCGGGGAGCTGTTTTTT. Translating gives CASHLAGSAGELFF.

The DNA of the CDR3 is TGTGCCAGCAGTTACAGCTCCAGAGTTAGCGATGAGCAGTACTTC. Encoded protein: CASSYSSRVSDEQYF. The V and J genes are TRBV6-2 or TRBV6-3 and TRBJ2-5; D might be TRBD2 (5 bases). There are 15 residues in the CDR3. The V gene lost 2 bases and the J gene lost 11 bases, with 21 bases spanning the gap. Germline V gives CDR1 MNHEY, CDR2 SVGEGT.

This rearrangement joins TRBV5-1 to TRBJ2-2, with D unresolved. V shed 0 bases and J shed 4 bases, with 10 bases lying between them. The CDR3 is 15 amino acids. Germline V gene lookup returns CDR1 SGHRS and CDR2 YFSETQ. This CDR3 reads CASSLDRKATGELFF. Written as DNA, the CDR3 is TGCGCCAGCAGCTTGGACAGAAAAGCCACCGGGGAGCTGTTTTTT.

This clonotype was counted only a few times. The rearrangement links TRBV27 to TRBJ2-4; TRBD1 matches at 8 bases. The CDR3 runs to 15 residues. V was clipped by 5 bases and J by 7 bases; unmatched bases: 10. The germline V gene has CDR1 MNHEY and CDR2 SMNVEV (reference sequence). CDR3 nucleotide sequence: TGTGCCAGCAGTCCCCGACAGGGGACCGTGAACATTCAGTACTTC. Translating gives CASSPRQGTVNIQYF.

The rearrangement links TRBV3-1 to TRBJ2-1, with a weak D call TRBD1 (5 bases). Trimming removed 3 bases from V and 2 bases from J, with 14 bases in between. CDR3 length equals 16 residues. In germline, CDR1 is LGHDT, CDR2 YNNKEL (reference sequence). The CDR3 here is CASSQHDSFTYNEQFF. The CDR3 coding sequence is TGTGCCAGCAGCCAGCACGACAGCTTTACCTACAATGAGCAGTTCTTC.

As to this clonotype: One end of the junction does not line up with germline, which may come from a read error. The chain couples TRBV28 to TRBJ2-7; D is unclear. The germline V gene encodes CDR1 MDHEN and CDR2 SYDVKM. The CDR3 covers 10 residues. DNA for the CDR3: TGTGCCAGCGGTTTAGAAAGGCAGTACTTC. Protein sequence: CASGLERQYF.